Presented here are 14 T cell receptor beta chains from one specimen sequenced in a study of T cells in Graves' hyperthyroidism and ophthalmopathy. Using RNA transcripts as the source, TCR beta CDR3 regions were amplified. HTBI primers were used for first-round RT-PCR of the TCR CDR3. MiXCR, run by TCRdb on the multiplex PCR reads, gives a single entry per CDR3 protein. The profile covers over 500,000 distinct CDR3 sequences, with less than 15% appearing a single time and approximately 15% taken by the ten largest. Input material: blood. Receptors were obtained from a woman between 40 and 55 years old with Graves' hyperthyroidism.

This clonotype was detected only a few times. The chain combines TRBV5-6 with TRBJ2-7, with D tentatively TRBD2 (6 bases). Germline V gene sequence: CDR1 SGHDT, CDR2 YYEEEE. The CDR3 length is 15 residues. Between the trimmed V and J ends, which lost 0 bases and 0 bases, there was a span of 10 bases. The CDR3 nucleotides are TGTGCCAGCAGCTTGGTAGCGGTGAGCTCCTACGAGCAGTACTTC. The encoded protein is CASSLVAVSSYEQYF.

There are a few counts of this clonotype. J is TRBJ2-3 and V is TRBV5-1, with D perhaps TRBD1 (5 bases). The CDR3 covers 15 residues. V was clipped by 3 bases and J by 1 base, with 12 bases between them. Germline V CDR1 and CDR2: SGHRS, YFSETQ. In DNA, the CDR3 is TGCGCCAGCAGCTATGCCGTGACAGGCACAGATACGCAGTATTTT. Translation: CASSYAVTGTDTQYF.

In this sample, this clonotype turned up a few times. The chain's CDR3 is CASSFRGSITEAFF. CDR3 in DNA: TGTGCCAGCAGTTTCAGGGGATCGATCACTGAAGCTTTCTTT. This sequence joins TRBV12-3 or TRBV12-4 and TRBJ1-1; perhaps TRBD1 as D (6 bases). This CDR3 is 14 amino acids long. V lost 3 bases and J lost 4, with 12 bases in between.

This clonotype has just one count. This chain joins TRBV2 and TRBJ1-1; D unclear. The CDR3 has 15 residues. Germline V lookup: CDR1 SNHLY, CDR2 FYNNEI. Trimming stripped 4 bases from V and 7 bases from J, with 19 bases between. The CDR3 here is CASSVSALRRGEAFF. CDR3 nucleotides: TGTGCCAGCAGTGTATCTGCGCTCCGGCGTGGTGAAGCTTTCTTT.

The CDR3: CASSPSTGSKADTQYF. CDR3 DNA sequence: TGCGCCAGCAGCCCATCAACGGGGAGCAAAGCAGATACGCAGTATTTT. J is TRBJ2-3 and V is TRBV5-1, with D perhaps TRBD2 (5 bases). CDR3 length equals 16 residues. Germline V lookup: CDR1 SGHRS, CDR2 YFSETQ. V lost 4 bases, J lost 4 bases, and 19 bases lay in between.

The rearrangement links TRBV5-6 to TRBJ1-1; D call uncertain. V shed 0 bases and J shed 6 bases, with 9 bases lying between them. The CDR3 totals 13 residues. Germline lookup yields CDR1 SGHDT and CDR2 YYEEEE. CDR3 sequence reads: CASSLGGRPEAFF. The DNA for the CDR3 is TGTGCCAGCAGCTTGGGGGGTCGGCCTGAAGCTTTCTTT.

The V gene is TRBV5-4, the J gene TRBJ2-3, with 10 bases fitting TRBD2. Germline CDR1 and CDR2: SGHNT and YYREEE (reference sequence). V trimming: 4 bases; J trimming: 5 bases; junction bases outside the gene matches: 19. This CDR3 is built from 19 residues. In nucleotides, the CDR3 is TGTGCCAGCAGCAACCGACTCCTAGCGGGAGTTTCTCCTGGAGATACGCAGTATTTT. The encoded protein is CASSNRLLAGVSPGDTQYF. The complete variable domain, with remaining parts taken from reference TRBV5-4 and TRBJ2-3, reads ETGVTQSPTHLIKTRGQQVTLRCSSQSGHNTVSWYQQALGQGPQFIFQYYREEENGRGNFPPRFSGLQFPNYSSELNVNALELDDSALYLCASSNRLLAGVSPGDTQYFGPGTRLTVL.

This clonotype was observed at least ten times. The chain is built from TRBV7-3 and TRBJ2-1; TRBD2 is a possible D gene (5 bases). The CDR3 has 12 residues. Trimming shortened V by 3 bases and J by 7 bases, and 7 bases separated the two germline ends. In germline, CDR1 is SGHTA, CDR2 FQGTGA. This chain's CDR3 is CASSFGDNEQFF. CDR3 sequence (DNA): TGTGCCAGCAGCTTCGGGGATAATGAGCAGTTCTTC.

This clonotype was found many times. CDR3 in amino acids: CASRLGGNTEAFF. The DNA for the CDR3 is TGTGCCAGCCGGCTCGGGGGGAACACTGAAGCTTTCTTT. This chain uses TRBV2 with TRBJ1-1, with D perhaps TRBD1 (5 bases). CDR3 size: 13 residues. V lost 8 bases and J lost 1, with 11 bases in between. Germline CDR1 SNHLY, CDR2 FYNNEI.

At least ten counts were recorded for this clonotype. V usage is TRBV20-1 and J usage is TRBJ2-1, with TRBD2 identical over 7 bases. Trimming at V came to 3 bases and at J to 8 bases, leaving 7 bases not matched to a gene. The CDR3 runs to 13 residues. CDR1 is DFQATT and CDR2 is SNEGSKA in the germline V gene (reference sequence). CDR3 sequence reads: CSARAMSGDEQFF. DNA of the CDR3: TGCAGTGCTAGGGCCATGAGCGGGGATGAGCAGTTCTTC.

This sequence joins TRBV4-1 and TRBJ2-1; 12 bases match TRBD1. In germline, CDR1 is MGHRA, CDR2 YSYEKL. V dropped 3 bases and J dropped 2; count of bases not matched to a gene: 5. The CDR3 is made up of 17 amino acids. As DNA, the CDR3 is TGCGCCAGCAGCCAGGGACAGGGGGCACTCCCCTACAATGAGCAGTTCTTC. Residues: CASSQGQGALPYNEQFF.

Many counts were recorded for this clonotype. The V gene is TRBV6-1, the J gene TRBJ2-3; D gene unclear. The CDR3 runs 13 residues. Germline CDR1 reads MNHNS; CDR2 reads SASEGT. V was cut by 8 bases and J by 2 bases, with 11 bases left in between. CDR3 in DNA: TGTGCCAGCTCAGCCTCGTTCACAGATACGCAGTATTTT. Protein sequence: CASSASFTDTQYF.

This clonotype occurred many times. The J gene is TRBJ2-1, the V gene TRBV11-2, with 9 positions matching TRBD2. The germline V gene encodes CDR1 SGHAT and CDR2 FQNNGV. This CDR3 comprises 15 residues. Trimming cost V 2 bases and J 6 bases; bases outside gene matches: 5. Here the CDR3 DNA reads TGTGCCAGCAGCTTATTAGCGGGAGATTTCAATGAGCAGTTCTTC. Translating gives CASSLLAGDFNEQFF.

This clonotype was seen many times. The genes are TRBV11-2 and TRBJ2-7, with TRBD2 matching over 12 bases. This CDR3 has 15 amino acids. CDR1 and CDR2 from the germline V gene are SGHAT and FQNNGV. V gave up 1 base and J gave up 2 bases; unmatched junction bases: 0. The CDR3 loop reads CASSLGLAGAYEQYF. The CDR3 coding sequence is TGTGCCAGCAGCTTAGGACTAGCGGGAGCCTACGAGCAGTACTTC.